Below are 4 T cell receptor beta chains sequenced from a single sample in a study of identical twins. MiXCR was run by TCRdb on the 5' RACE reads, yielding one entry per CDR3 protein. The sample records over 500,000 distinct CDR3 sequences, roughly 21% being singletons. These data are also associated with another study on T cells expressing NK-cell markers.

Sequencing was performed on CD4+ T cells sorted from blood. These TCRs come from a young woman in good health.

The DNA for the CDR3 is TGTGCCATCAGCAATAGCGGGCCCGGCGGGGAGCAGTACTTC. Protein sequence: CAISNSGPGGEQYF. The rearrangement uses TRBV10-3 and TRBJ2-7; TRBD2 agrees at 7 bases. CDR3 length: 14 residues. Germline V gene lookup returns CDR1 ENHRY and CDR2 SYGVKD. The V and J ends lost 6 bases and 7 bases, in that order; junction bases with no gene match: 12.

J is TRBJ1-2 and V is TRBV7-2; maybe TRBD1 (5 bases). CDR1 is SGHTA, CDR2 FQGNSA, per germline. V lost 4 bases and J lost 8, with 14 bases in between. This CDR3 has 13 residues. The chain's CDR3 is CASSSVDGGGYTF. CDR3 DNA sequence: TGTGCCAGCAGCTCGGTGGACGGGGGAGGCTACACCTTC.

The V call is TRBV10-3, the J call TRBJ1-2; D not certain. The CDR3 consists of 12 residues. Looked up from germline, CDR1 is ENHRY and CDR2 is SYGVKD. Trimming took 4 bases from V and 6 from J, leaving 9 bases between them. CDR3 sequence reads: CAISGIRDGYTF. CDR3 bases: TGTGCCATCAGTGGAATTAGGGATGGCTACACCTTC.

This clonotype came up a few times. The rearrangement joins TRBV29-1 to TRBJ1-1; unclear D gene. The CDR3 loop spans 14 amino acids. Germline CDR1 and CDR2: SQVTM and ANQGSEA. V was trimmed by 7 bases and J by 6 bases, leaving 21 bases between them. The CDR3 sequence is CSATRSSGFAEAFF. CDR3 bases: TGCAGCGCCACTCGATCATCCGGGTTCGCTGAAGCTTTCTTT.